This T cell receptor (beta chain) stems from a study of OX40 agonist ivuxolimab in advanced cancers. Generated by immunoSEQ multiplex PCR, the TCRdb table keeps only in-frame clones and is missing some. The sample lists under 50,000 clones, about 87% occurring once. The CDR3 totals 15 residues. Looked up from germline, CDR1 is PRHDT and CDR2 is FYEKMQ (reference sequence). V was shortened by 5 bases and J by 5 bases, with 16 bases between the two germline ends. Sequenced material: CD4+ or CD8+ T cells sorted from blood, taken in a trial of the OX40 agonist ivuxolimab. The V call is TRBV13, the J call TRBJ1-3, with D tentatively TRBD1 (6 bases). The TCR was taken from an adult with an advanced solid tumor such as melanoma, head and neck, liver or kidney cancer. CDR3 protein: CASSLNTGWRNTIYF. CDR3 in DNA: TGTGCCAGCAGCCTCAATACAGGGTGGAGAAACACCATATATTTT.